Listed below are T cell receptor beta chains from one sample, sequenced in a study of CD8+ T cells in alopecia areata. Clones were sequenced by immunoSEQ multiplex PCR, and TCRdb holds only the in-frame ones, with some missing. The sample has around 290,000 clones, about 62% seen once. Sequencing was performed on CD4+ T cells sorted from blood, taken at week 24, from a patient treated with tofacitinib. The source of these receptors is a human donor with alopecia areata. CDR3s leave out the opening cysteine and the closing phenylalanine or tryptophan.

j_call	v_call	cdr3_aa
TRBJ2-7	TRBV7-2	ASSPSSGRAVREQY
TRBJ2-3	TRBV10-3	ATQGDTQY
TRBJ1-1	TRBV27	ASSSPLQGRNTEAF
TRBJ1-2	TRBV6-5	ASRGAPGTDYGYT
TRBJ1-2	TRBV27	ASSPLGHYGYT
TRBJ2-2	TRBV7-3	ASSFGLAGGELF
TRBJ1-1	TRBV2	ASSAQIEAF
TRBJ1-5	TRBV29-1	SVGGGTDQPQH
TRBJ2-3	TRBV5-4	ASSSGTGGSTDTQY
TRBJ2-5	TRBV9	ASSEVEGLGVETQY
TRBJ1-6	TRBV6-5	ASSHTGAGTLH
TRBJ1-1	TRBV6-6	ASSLDGAEAF
TRBJ1-2	TRBV20-1	SALGAHGYT
TRBJ1-6	TRBV7-2	ASKQGAGNSPLH
TRBJ2-5	TRBV7-2	ASSFRGNQETQY
TRBJ1-1	TRBV29-1	SGDRGMNTEAF
TRBJ2-7	TRBV7-2	ASSRTYEQY
TRBJ2-3	TRBV4-1	ASSQDRERGASTDTQY
TRBJ1-6	TRBV6-5	ASSYSENKNSPLH
TRBJ1-3	TRBV7-9	ASSLGAGSGNTIY
TRBJ2-3	TRBV5-1	ASSQAPGPGADTQY
TRBJ1-2	TRBV7-2	ASSLDRGYYGYT
TRBJ2-3	TRBV5-4	ASSFRDSDTQY
TRBJ2-1	TRBV7-2	ASSPRDSSYNEQF
TRBJ2-5	TRBV6-5	ASSHRQGRQETQY
TRBJ2-1	TRBV7-2	ASILGAHNEQF
TRBJ2-3	TRBV29-1	SVRQGASDTQY
TRBJ1-1	TRBV5-1	ASSLAPQNTEAF
TRBJ1-2	TRBV28	AGSPTNRDRGGYGYT
TRBJ2-7	TRBV5-1	ASSMKASGYEQY
TRBJ2-3	TRBV7-9	ASSLGGGAGASTDTQY
TRBJ2-1	TRBV29-1	SVVSGFSYNEQF
TRBJ2-3	TRBV7-2	ASSQGTSGSSTDTQY
TRBJ1-1	TRBV29-1	SVEVQGGVTEAF
TRBJ2-2	TRBV7-2	ASRSPSQARGTGELF
TRBJ2-5	TRBV18	ASSRPSSGGGETQY
TRBJ2-7	TRBV21-1	ASSFSRTADTYEQY
TRBJ2-3	TRBV19	ASSVASGHTDTQY
TRBJ2-7	TRBV11-2	ASSFRIRVPPYEQY
TRBJ2-3	TRBV11-2	ASSLAGALTDTQY
TRBJ2-7	TRBV7-6	ASSLVRGRTYEQY
TRBJ2-1	TRBV4-1	ASSLGRAGLRGNEQF
TRBJ2-7	TRBV18	ASSPLRESSYEQY
TRBJ2-7	TRBV9	ASSVAPQDSYEQY
TRBJ1-1	TRBV6-5	ASSSSTGRTEAF
TRBJ1-2	TRBV18	ASSPPPTGENGYT
TRBJ2-1	TRBV4-1	ASSPSGYPEQF
TRBJ2-7	TRBV25-1	ASSETGARYEQY
TRBJ2-5	TRBV7-9	ASTRAGHWNQY
TRBJ1-1	TRBV7-9	ASSLAPSTEAF
TRBJ2-6	TRBV30	AWRAGGAGANVLT
TRBJ2-3	TRBV5-4	ASSPTSGIDTQY
TRBJ1-4	TRBV7-2	ASTQTGSEKLF